What follows describes a single TCR beta chain. Its antigen is undetermined. This record belongs to a study of T cells after posttransplantation cyclophosphamide. Whole-study findings and limits: Donor CD8+ memory clones often dominated recipient blood repertoires at later times. Blood and skin or GI T cell repertoires showed limited TRB overlap.

A marrow graft followed busulfan-fludarabine conditioning, with cyclophosphamide on days +3 and +4. TCRdb's copy holds only in-frame clones and misses some; the assay was immunoSEQ multiplex PCR. Seen here are just over 4,000 clones, 65% to 85% observed once, and the top ten hold less than 7.5%. CDR3 length equals 14 residues. Germline CDR1 is MNHEY and CDR2 is SVGAGI. V lost 5 bases and J lost 9; bases outside the gene matches: 11. Sequencing used CD4+ T cells sorted from blood, obtained about 230 days after a stem cell transplant with posttransplant cyclophosphamide. The sequence derives from a male patient in his thirties who received an allogeneic stem cell transplant from a related donor, was CMV-positive, and had no GVHD. Some T cells may be graft donor cells. The chain links TRBV6-5 to TRBJ2-5; 8 nucleotides align to TRBD2. This CDR3 is CASSPRSAGGAQYF. The CDR3 nucleotides are TGTGCCAGCAGTCCCCGGAGCGCCGGGGGGGCCCAGTACTTC.